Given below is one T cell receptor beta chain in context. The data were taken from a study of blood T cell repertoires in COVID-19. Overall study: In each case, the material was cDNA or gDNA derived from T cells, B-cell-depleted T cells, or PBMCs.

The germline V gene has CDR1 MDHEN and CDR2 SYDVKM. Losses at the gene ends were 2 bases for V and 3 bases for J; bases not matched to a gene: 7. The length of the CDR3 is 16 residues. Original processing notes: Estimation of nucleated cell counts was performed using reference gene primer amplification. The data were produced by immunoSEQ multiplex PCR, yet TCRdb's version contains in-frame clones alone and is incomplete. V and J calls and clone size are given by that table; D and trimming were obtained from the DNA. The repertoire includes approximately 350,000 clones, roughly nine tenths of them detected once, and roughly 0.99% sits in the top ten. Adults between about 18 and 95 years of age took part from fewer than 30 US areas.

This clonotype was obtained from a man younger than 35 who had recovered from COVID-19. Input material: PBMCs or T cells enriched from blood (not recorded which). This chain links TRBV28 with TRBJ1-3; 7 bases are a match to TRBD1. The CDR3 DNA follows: TGTGCCAGCAGTTTAGGTGGGACAGTAGGTGGAAACACCATATATTTT. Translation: CASSLGGTVGGNTIYF.